This T cell receptor beta chain was documented in a study of TIL therapy for anti-PD-1-resistant metastatic lung cancer. Findings and caveats of the study: The baseline peripheral repertoire was partially replaced by infused TIL clonotypes that later decayed.

The libraries were made with immunoSEQ v3. Libraries were sequenced to 2 million to 2.5 million read pairs (survey) or roughly 5-6 million (deep). The data were produced by immunoSEQ multiplex PCR, yet TCRdb's version contains in-frame clones alone and is incomplete. The table includes 25,000 to 35,000 clones, about 79% detected once. A word on this clone: Its antigen is not identified.

Trimming shortened V by 0 bases and J by 15 bases, and 12 bases separated the two germline ends. CDR3 length: 12 amino acids. The germline V gene encodes CDR1 KGHSH and CDR2 LQKENI. Time point meaning: pre-treatment sample, taken before nivolumab and TIL therapy. The TCR comes from a woman between 30 and 80 years old with non-small cell lung cancer. The rearrangement joins TRBV18 to TRBJ2-1; D gene unclear. The specimen was blood, collected at baseline. The CDR3 DNA is TGTGCCAGCTCACCACCGAGCAGCACCCTGTTCTTC. Translation gives CASSPPSSTLFF.